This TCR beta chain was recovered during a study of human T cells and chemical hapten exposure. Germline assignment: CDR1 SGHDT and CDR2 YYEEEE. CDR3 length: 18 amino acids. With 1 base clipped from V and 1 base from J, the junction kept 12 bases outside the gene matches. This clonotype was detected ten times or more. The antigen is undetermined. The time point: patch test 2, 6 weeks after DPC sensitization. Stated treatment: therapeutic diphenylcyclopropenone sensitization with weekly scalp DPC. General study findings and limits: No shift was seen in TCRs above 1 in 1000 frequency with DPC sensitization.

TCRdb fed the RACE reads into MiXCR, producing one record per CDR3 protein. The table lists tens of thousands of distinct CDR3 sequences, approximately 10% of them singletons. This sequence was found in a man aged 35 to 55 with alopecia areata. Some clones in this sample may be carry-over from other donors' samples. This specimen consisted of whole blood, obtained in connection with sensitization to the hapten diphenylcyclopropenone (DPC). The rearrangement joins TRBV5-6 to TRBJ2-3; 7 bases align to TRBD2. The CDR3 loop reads CASSLLHGEGTRTDTQYF. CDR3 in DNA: TGTGCCAGCAGCTTGCTTCACGGGGAGGGGACTCGCACAGATACGCAGTATTTT.